These T cell receptor beta chains were read from a single sample in a study of blood T cell repertoires in COVID-19. Clones were read by immunoSEQ multiplex PCR, and TCRdb kept only the in-frame ones, dropping some. The data show approximately 60,000 clones, 76% seen once. What was sequenced was peripheral blood. The receptors were sampled from a man aged 50 to 60 with active or convalescent COVID-19. The CDR3 runs from the conserved cysteine through the conserved F or W. A D gene is named only where the DNA matches it firmly. Clone size is given for some rows only: seen once, a few or many times, or a class if the clone is expanded.

V	size	D	J	DNA	CDR3
TRBV5-4	.	TRBD2	TRBJ2-1	TGTGCCAGCAGCCATTTACTAGCGGTCGATGAGCAGTTCTTC	CASSHLLAVDEQFF
TRBV5-1	.	.	TRBJ2-7	TGCGCCAGCAGATCTGGATCCGGCGGATCCTACGAGCAGTACTTC	CASRSGSGGSYEQYF
TRBV6-1	.	TRBD1	TRBJ1-2	TGTGCCAGCAGTGAAGGGACAGGACCGAGGGGCTACACCTTC	CASSEGTGPRGYTF
TRBV7-9	.	.	TRBJ2-7	TGTGCCAGCAGCCCCCTCTCCTACGAGCAGTACTTC	CASSPLSYEQYF
TRBV7-2	.	TRBD1	TRBJ1-4	TGTGCCAGCAGCTTAGGCGCCGGGGACAGGGCATCGTTT	CASSLGAGDRASF
TRBV7-9	.	.	TRBJ1-2	TGTGCCAGCAGCTTAGTACAGGGAGCTAGCACCTTC	CASSLVQGASTF
TRBV7-8	.	TRBD2	TRBJ2-2	TGTGCCAGCAGCTTCCTCGCGGGAGGGCTTGGGGAGCTGTTTTTT	CASSFLAGGLGELFF
TRBV30	few	TRBD1	TRBJ1-3	TGTGCCTGGAGTGTAGAAGACAGGGAGGGAAACACCATATATTTT	CAWSVEDREGNTIYF
TRBV6-5	few	TRBD1	TRBJ2-2	TGTGCCAGCAGTTACTCGACAGGGACAGGGGTCGGGGAGCTGTTTTTT	CASSYSTGTGVGELFF
TRBV7-9	.	.	TRBJ1-5	TGTGCCAGCAGCCTTACCGGCGGGGGAGATCAGCCCCAGCATTTT	CASSLTGGGDQPQHF
TRBV9	few	TRBD2	TRBJ2-7	TGTGCCAGCAGCGATTTACTAGCGGGAGGCGAGCAGTACTTC	CASSDLLAGGEQYF